These 26 T cell receptor beta chains were sequenced from one sample in a study of neurological immune-mediated disorders. TCRdb re-derived calls from the 5' RACE reads in MiXCR, one entry per CDR3 protein. The sample contains about 62,000 distinct CDR3 sequences, under 5% of which appear only once. The sequencing sample was made of PBMCs. These receptors came from a woman aged 50 to 60 with multiple sclerosis.

The gene calls are TRBV11-2 and TRBJ2-1, with D possibly matching TRBD1 (5 bases). Trimming cost V 5 bases and J 5 bases, with 13 bases left between them. The CDR3 has 14 amino acids. Per the germline V gene, CDR1 is SGHAT and CDR2 is FQNNGV. CDR3 nucleotide sequence: TGTGCCAGCAGCCCGAACGTAGGGGACAATGAGCAGTTCTTC. Protein product: CASSPNVGDNEQFF.

Ten or more counts support this clonotype. V gene TRBV5-5 combines with J gene TRBJ2-1; no clear D gene. CDR3 length: 13 amino acids. V lost 2 bases and J 6 bases, leaving 9 bases between the germline ends. Germline CDR1 and CDR2: SGHKS and YYEKEE (reference sequence). This CDR3 is CASSFEDSNEQFF. The CDR3, as DNA: TGTGCCAGCAGCTTCGAGGATTCCAATGAGCAGTTCTTC.

This clonotype was picked up many times. V gene TRBV7-2 combines with J gene TRBJ2-7; 11 bases map to TRBD1. The length of the CDR3 is 15 residues. Trimming removed 5 bases from V and 1 base from J; junction bases left unmatched: 4. In germline, CDR1 is SGHTA, CDR2 FQGNSA. CDR3 loop: CASSRRDRGSYEQYF. In DNA form, the CDR3 reads TGTGCCAGCAGCCGACGGGACAGGGGGTCCTACGAGCAGTACTTC.

This clonotype was counted ten times or more. The chain carries TRBV5-4 and TRBJ2-1; possibly TRBD1 or TRBD2 for D (6 bases each). CDR3 length: 17 amino acids. The germline V and J ends were trimmed by 9 bases and 2 bases, with 24 bases remaining between them. Looked up from germline, CDR1 is SGHNT and CDR2 is YYREEE (reference sequence). Here the CDR3 reads CATRRRRGEPTYNEQFF. The CDR3 DNA reads as TGTGCCACTCGGCGCCGGAGGGGGGAACCGACCTACAATGAGCAGTTCTTC.

This clonotype was observed many times. The chain combines TRBV14 with TRBJ2-1; 7 positions match TRBD2. This CDR3 is 16 amino acids long. V was pared by 2 bases and J by 8 bases, with 12 bases of the junction left unmatched. CDR1 and CDR2 (germline): SGHDN, FVKESK. CDR3 nucleotides: TGTGCCAGCAGCCAAAGGGGTTGGACTAGTAACGATGAGCAGTTCTTC. Translated: CASSQRGWTSNDEQFF. Filled out from reference TRBV14 and TRBJ2-1, the complete variable domain reads EAGVTQFPSHSVIEKGQTVTLRCDPISGHDNLYWYRRVMGKEIKFLLHFVKESKQDESGMPNNRFLAERTGGTYSTLKVQPAELEDSGVYFCASSQRGWTSNDEQFFGPGTRLTVL.

This clonotype was picked up many times. The chain joins TRBV7-6 to TRBJ2-2, with D perhaps matching TRBD1 (6 bases). CDR1 is SGHVS, CDR2 FNYEAQ, per germline. Trimming pared 4 bases from V and 4 bases from J, leaving 19 bases between. This CDR3 is 17 amino acids long. In DNA, the CDR3 is TGTGCCAGCAGCTCACCTACCCGGGACAATGGCACCGGGGAGCTGTTTTTT. Translating gives CASSSPTRDNGTGELFF. Full variable domain (rest looked up from reference TRBV7-6 and TRBJ2-2): GAGVSQSPRYKVTKRGQDVALRCDPISGHVSLYWYRQALGQGPEFLTYFNYEAQQDKSGLPNDRFSAERPEGSISTLTIQRTEQRDSAMYRCASSSPTRDNGTGELFFGEGSRLTVL.

This clonotype was picked up many times. The rearrangement uses TRBV4-3 and TRBJ2-5; TRBD1 aligns across 9 bases. The junction had 4 bases not matched to a gene; V was cut back by 4 bases and J by 1 base. This CDR3 comprises 15 residues. Germline values: CDR1 LGHNA, CDR2 YSLEER. The CDR3 DNA reads TGCGCCAGCAGCCGAAACAGGGGGCCCCAAGAGACCCAGTACTTC. This translates into CASSRNRGPQETQYF.

The sample holds many counts of this clonotype. This rearrangement joins TRBV6-2 or TRBV6-3 to TRBJ1-1; D call uncertain. Germline CDR1 is MNHEY and CDR2 is SVGEGT. V lost 2 bases and J lost 0, with 1 base in between. The CDR3 covers 12 residues. The CDR3 DNA sequence: TGTGCCAGCAGTTACCTGAACACTGAAGCTTTCTTT. Protein: CASSYLNTEAFF.

At least ten counts were recorded for this clonotype. The genes are TRBV5-1 and TRBJ2-3, with D tentatively TRBD1 (6 bases). The V gene lost 4 bases and the J gene lost 2 bases, with 11 bases spanning the gap. Germline V gives CDR1 SGHRS, CDR2 YFSETQ. CDR3 length: 14 residues. The CDR3 coding sequence is TGCGCCAGCAGCCCGGACAGCTTCACAGATACGCAGTATTTT. As protein: CASSPDSFTDTQYF.

The V and J genes are TRBV10-3 and TRBJ2-3; D is unresolved. The germline V gene has CDR1 ENHRY and CDR2 SYGVKD. V shed 6 bases and J shed 0 bases, with 4 bases lying between them. CDR3 length: 12 amino acids. The CDR3 here is CAISLSTDTQYF. The CDR3 DNA is TGTGCCATCAGCCTTAGCACAGATACGCAGTATTTT.

This clonotype occurred many times. The J gene is TRBJ2-1, the V gene TRBV5-5; D assignment may be TRBD1 or TRBD2 (5 bases each). The ends were cut back, 5 bases at V and 7 bases at J, with 13 bases in the middle. Per germline, CDR1 SGHKS and CDR2 YYEKEE (reference sequence). The CDR3 consists of 13 residues. CDR3 bases: TGTGCCAGCAGTCGGGACCCTACGAATGAGCAGTTCTTC. Translating it yields CASSRDPTNEQFF.

The V call is TRBV7-6, the J call TRBJ1-1; weak D call: TRBD1 (5 bases). CDR1 SGHVS and CDR2 FNYEAQ come from the germline V gene. Trimming stripped 2 bases from V and 8 bases from J, with 12 bases between. The CDR3 spans 13 residues. The CDR3 nucleotides are TGTGCCAGCAGCTTAACGGGGGTACGGGAAGCTTTCTTT. Translating gives CASSLTGVREAFF. The whole variable domain, filled in from reference TRBV7-6 and TRBJ1-1, reads GAGVSQSPRYKVTKRGQDVALRCDPISGHVSLYWYRQALGQGPEFLTYFNYEAQQDKSGLPNDRFSAERPEGSISTLTIQRTEQRDSAMYRCASSLTGVREAFFGQGTRLTVV.

Ten or more counts support this clonotype. The chain couples TRBV24-1 to TRBJ2-3, with D uncertain. V lost 3 bases, J lost 2 bases, and 8 bases lay in between. Germline CDR1 reads KGHDR; CDR2 reads SFDVKD. The CDR3 contains 14 residues. CDR3 residues: CATSDSPTTDTQYF. In DNA form, the CDR3 reads TGTGCCACCAGTGATAGTCCCACCACAGATACGCAGTATTTT.

This clonotype was seen more than once but under ten times. This chain connects TRBV20-1 to TRBJ1-5; no clear D gene. V was trimmed by 5 bases and J by 3 bases, leaving 17 bases between them. Germline-derived CDR1 and CDR2 are DFQATT and SNEGSKA (reference sequence). The CDR3 loop spans 15 amino acids. The CDR3 loop is CSAERLNSPNQPQHF. In DNA, the CDR3 is TGCAGTGCTGAACGCCTGAACAGCCCCAATCAGCCCCAGCATTTT.

This clonotype came up many times. The V gene is TRBV3-1, the J gene TRBJ1-6, with 8 bases that match TRBD1. CDR3 length: 16 amino acids. Germline assignment: CDR1 LGHDT and CDR2 YNNKEL (reference sequence). With V trimmed by 3 bases and J by 8 bases, 9 bases remained unmatched. The CDR3 region is CASSQLTGTGHSPLHF. The CDR3 nucleotides read TGTGCCAGCAGCCAGCTTACTGGGACAGGACATTCACCCCTCCACTTT.

This clonotype was picked up many times. At one end, the junction sequence differs from germline, possibly due to a read error. V is TRBV7-7 and J is TRBJ2-5; 9 positions agree with TRBD1. There are 15 residues in the CDR3. Germline CDR1 SSHAT, CDR2 FNYEAQ (reference sequence). For the CDR3, the DNA is TGTGCTAGCAGCAGCGGACAGGGGCCGCAAGAGACCCAGTACTTC. This sequence encodes CASSSGQGPQETQYF.

This clonotype was counted a single time. A much larger clone differs from this one at a single base, so this may be a read error. This chain uses TRBV29-1 with TRBJ2-7, with D maybe TRBD2 (5 bases). Germline V lookup: CDR1 SQVTM, CDR2 ANQGSEA. This CDR3 has 14 residues. Between the trimmed V and J ends, which lost 5 bases and 3 bases, there was a span of 17 bases. The CDR3 loop is CSVSGKGGGYEQYF. The CDR3 nucleotides are TGCAGCGTTTCGGGAAAGGGTGGAGGCTACGAGCAGTACTTC.

This clonotype was counted at least ten times. CDR3 sequence (DNA): TGCGCCAGCGGGGATCTCAATGAGCAGTTCTTC. This translates into CASGDLNEQFF. This sequence joins TRBV5-1 and TRBJ2-1, with D hard to call. Germline V gene lookup returns CDR1 SGHRS and CDR2 YFSETQ. Trimming left V 7 bases short and J 6 bases short, with 8 bases between. There are 11 residues in the CDR3.

This clonotype was picked up a small number of times. At one end, the junction sequence differs from germline, possibly due to a read error. The rearrangement joins TRBV24-1 to TRBJ2-7, with 9 bases that match TRBD1. The CDR3 is 13 amino acids. The germline gives CDR1 KGHDR, CDR2 SFDVKD. The CDR3 DNA reads TGTGTCACCAGTGATTGGGGACAGGGAGAGCAGTACTTC. It yields the protein CVTSDWGQGEQYF.

This clonotype was seen a few times. V is TRBV5-4 and J is TRBJ1-2; no clear D. This CDR3 spans 13 amino acids. Trimming shortened V by 1 base and J by 6 bases, and 10 bases separated the two germline ends. Per the germline V gene, CDR1 is SGHNT and CDR2 is YYREEE (reference sequence). The CDR3 here is CASSLPGSDGYTF. CDR3 bases: TGTGCCAGCAGCTTGCCGGGGTCCGATGGCTACACCTTC.

This clonotype was seen a handful of times. This chain links TRBV11-2 with TRBJ2-1; no clear D gene. CDR1 is SGHAT, CDR2 FQNNGV, per germline. The CDR3 length is 15 residues. V was trimmed by 6 bases and J by 5 bases, leaving 17 bases between them. CDR3 DNA: TGTGCCAGCAGTTTTTTACGGCAACAGCACAATGAGCAGTTCTTC. It encodes CASSFLRQQHNEQFF.

Many counts were recorded for this clonotype. This sequence joins TRBV7-9 and TRBJ1-1, with unresolved D. The CDR3 length is 16 residues. The V and J ends lost 4 bases and 2 bases respectively, with 17 bases between them. The germline CDR1 and CDR2 sequences are SEHNR and FQNEAQ (reference sequence). The CDR3 nucleotides read TGTGCCAGCAGCTCTCACGGAGGCCTCCCAAACACTGAAGCTTTCTTT. Protein: CASSSHGGLPNTEAFF.

This clonotype was observed many times. The chain employs TRBV28 and TRBJ1-5; D gene unclear. Trimming cost V 8 bases and J 3 bases, with 17 bases left between them. The CDR3 has 15 amino acids. CDR1 is MDHEN, CDR2 SYDVKM, per germline. This CDR3 is CASANPDGYNQPQHF. The CDR3 coding sequence is TGTGCCAGCGCAAACCCCGACGGCTACAATCAGCCCCAGCATTTT.

A few counts support this clonotype. At one boundary the junction diverges from the germline segment, which might be a read error. The genes are TRBV20-1 and TRBJ1-5; D is ambiguous. Germline CDR1 DFQATT, CDR2 SNEGSKA (reference sequence). This CDR3 has 16 amino acids. CDR3 in DNA: TGCAGTGCCCAAAGCCCCTCAGGTCCCCGCAATCAGCCCCAGAATTTT. This sequence encodes CSAQSPSGPRNQPQNF.

This clonotype came up many times. The rearrangement uses TRBV20-1 and TRBJ2-1, with 14 bases fitting TRBD2. The V segment lost 3 bases and the J segment 4 bases; nucleotides outside the gene matches: 11. The germline V gene has CDR1 DFQATT and CDR2 SNEGSKA (reference sequence). The CDR3 has 18 amino acids. CDR3 protein: CSASSSGTSGGRYNEQFF. As DNA, the CDR3 is TGCAGTGCTAGTAGCTCGGGGACTAGCGGGGGTCGGTACAATGAGCAGTTCTTC.

This clonotype occurred many times. The chain uses TRBV20-1 and TRBJ2-3; D uncertain. CDR1 and CDR2 (germline): DFQATT, SNEGSKA (reference sequence). The CDR3 is 13 residues long. The V end lost 5 bases, the J end lost 2 bases, and 11 bases lay between the germline ends. DNA for the CDR3: TGCAGTGCTTTGACATCTTCCACAGATACGCAGTATTTT. This encodes CSALTSSTDTQYF.